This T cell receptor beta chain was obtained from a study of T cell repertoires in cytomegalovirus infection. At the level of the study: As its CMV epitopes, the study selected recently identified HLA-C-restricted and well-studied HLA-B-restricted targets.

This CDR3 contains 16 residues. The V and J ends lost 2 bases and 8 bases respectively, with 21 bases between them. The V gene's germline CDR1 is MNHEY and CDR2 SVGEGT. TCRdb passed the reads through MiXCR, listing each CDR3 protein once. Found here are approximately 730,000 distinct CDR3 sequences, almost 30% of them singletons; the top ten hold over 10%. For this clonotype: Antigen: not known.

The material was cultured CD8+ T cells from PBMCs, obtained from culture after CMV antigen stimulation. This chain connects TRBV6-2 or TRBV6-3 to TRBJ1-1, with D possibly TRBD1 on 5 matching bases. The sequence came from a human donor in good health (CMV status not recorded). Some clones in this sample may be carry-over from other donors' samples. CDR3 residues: CASSYPRDVLTLEAFF. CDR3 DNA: TGTGCCAGCAGTTACCCTAGGGACGTCCTTACGTTGGAAGCTTTCTTT.